This entry concerns a single TCR beta chain. Its antigen is undetermined. Sequenced by immunoSEQ multiplex PCR; TCRdb stores in-frame clones only, minus some. The table shows more than 2,000 clones, with just under 75% occurring only once. This sample was included in a study of immune cell composition in non-small cell lung cancer. Germline lookup yields CDR1 MDHEN and CDR2 SYDVKM. The CDR3 is made up of 16 amino acids. The V end was cut by 3 bases, the J end by 3 bases, with 17 bases between. Study-wide points: It was not proven that tumour-reactive clones equal dominant tumour-associated clones. Tumour-associated clones >0.5% occurred in roughly 30% of adenocarcinomas, roughly 75% of squamous.

This sequence joins TRBV28 and TRBJ1-2; perhaps TRBD1 as D (5 bases). The source of this sequence is a human donor with non-small cell lung cancer. Sequences were obtained from lung tumor tissue. This CDR3 reads CASSFRGAFGDYGYTF. CDR3 bases: TGTGCCAGCAGTTTTCGCGGGGCATTTGGGGACTATGGCTACACCTTC.